The text below deals with one T cell receptor beta chain. Its antigen is not known. This CDR3 comprises 13 residues. The junction had 4 bases not matched to a gene; V was cut back by 7 bases and J by 2 bases. The germline V gene encodes CDR1 MNHNS and CDR2 SASEGT. Both 60 Vbeta primers and 13 Jbeta primers went into the PCR. TCRdb's table, derived via immunoSEQ multiplex PCR, lists solely in-frame clones and lacks some. The top ten clones hold 2.9% of a sample with tens of thousands of clones, 70% to 85% of them seen once. This entry comes from a study of cytomegalovirus exposure and HLA in healthy donors. Findings and limits, study-wide: CMV serostatus was the only recorded immune exposure for donors. The authors later found TCR association rates varying by HLA locus, with DRB1 most and HLA-C fewest.

This receptor was obtained from a man between 50 and 59 years old in good health and CMV-seronegative. This sequence joins TRBV6-1 and TRBJ1-2, with TRBD1 matching 7 bases. Input material: PBMCs. In DNA form, the CDR3 reads TGTGCCAGCAACGCAGGGGGGAACTATGGCTACACCTTC. Protein product: CASNAGGNYGYTF.